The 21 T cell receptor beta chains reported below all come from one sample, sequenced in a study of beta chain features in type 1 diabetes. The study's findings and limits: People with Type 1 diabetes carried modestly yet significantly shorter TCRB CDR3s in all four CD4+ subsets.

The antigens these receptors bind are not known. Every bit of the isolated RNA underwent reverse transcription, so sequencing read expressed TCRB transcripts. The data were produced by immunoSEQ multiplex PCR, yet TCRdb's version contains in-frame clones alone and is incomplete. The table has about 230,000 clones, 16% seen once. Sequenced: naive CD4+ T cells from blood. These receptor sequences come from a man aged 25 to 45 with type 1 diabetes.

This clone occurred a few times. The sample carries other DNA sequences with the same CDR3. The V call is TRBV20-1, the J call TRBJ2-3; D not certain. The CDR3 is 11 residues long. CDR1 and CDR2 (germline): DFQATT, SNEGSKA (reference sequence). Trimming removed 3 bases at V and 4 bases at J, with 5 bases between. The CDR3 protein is CSARLADTQYF. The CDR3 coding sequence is TGCAGTGCTAGGCTAGCAGATACGCAGTATTTT.

CDR3 DNA: TGTGCCAGCAGCTTGACCTCCAATGAGCAGTTCTTC. It codes for CASSLTSNEQFF. V usage is TRBV7-9 and J usage is TRBJ2-1, with unresolved D. Germline V gives CDR1 SEHNR, CDR2 FQNEAQ (reference sequence). The length of the CDR3 is 12 residues. The V and J ends lost 3 bases and 6 bases respectively, with 6 bases between them.

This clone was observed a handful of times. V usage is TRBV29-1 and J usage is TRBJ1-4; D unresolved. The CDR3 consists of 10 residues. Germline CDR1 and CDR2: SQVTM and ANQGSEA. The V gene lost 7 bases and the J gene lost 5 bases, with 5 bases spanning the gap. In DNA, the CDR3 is TGCAGCGCCACAAATGAAAAACTGTTTTTT. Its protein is CSATNEKLFF.

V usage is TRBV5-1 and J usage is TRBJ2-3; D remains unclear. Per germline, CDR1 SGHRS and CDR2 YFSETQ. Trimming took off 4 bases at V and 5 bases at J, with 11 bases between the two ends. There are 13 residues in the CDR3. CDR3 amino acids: CASSPLVEDTQYF. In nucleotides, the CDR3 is TGCGCCAGCAGCCCCTTAGTGGAAGATACGCAGTATTTT.

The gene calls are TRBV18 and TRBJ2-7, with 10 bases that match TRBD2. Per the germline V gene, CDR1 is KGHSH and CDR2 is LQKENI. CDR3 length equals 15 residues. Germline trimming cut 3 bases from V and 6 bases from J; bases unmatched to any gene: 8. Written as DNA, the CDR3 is TGTGCCAGCTCACCTGCCGGGACTAGCGTAGTCGAGCAGTACTTC. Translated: CASSPAGTSVVEQYF.

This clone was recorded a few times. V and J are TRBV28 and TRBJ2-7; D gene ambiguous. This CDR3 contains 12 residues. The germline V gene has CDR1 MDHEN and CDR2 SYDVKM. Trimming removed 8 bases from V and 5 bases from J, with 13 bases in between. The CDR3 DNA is TGTGCCAGCCAGACCCGCAGCAACGAGCAGTACTTC. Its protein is CASQTRSNEQYF.

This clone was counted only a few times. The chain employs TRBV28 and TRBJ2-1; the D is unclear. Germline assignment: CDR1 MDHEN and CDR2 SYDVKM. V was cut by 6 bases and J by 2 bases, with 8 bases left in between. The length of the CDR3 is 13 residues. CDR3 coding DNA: TGTGCCAGCAGATACCTGCCCTACAATGAGCAGTTCTTC. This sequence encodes CASRYLPYNEQFF.

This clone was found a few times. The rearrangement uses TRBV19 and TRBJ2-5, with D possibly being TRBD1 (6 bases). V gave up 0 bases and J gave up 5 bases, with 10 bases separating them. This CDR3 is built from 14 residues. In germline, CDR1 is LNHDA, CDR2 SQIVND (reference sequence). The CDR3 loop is CASSIDNRAETQYF. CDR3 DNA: TGTGCCAGTAGTATAGATAACAGGGCCGAGACCCAGTACTTC. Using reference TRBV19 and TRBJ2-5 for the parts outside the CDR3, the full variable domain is DGGITQSPKYLFRKEGQNVTLSCEQNLNHDAMYWYRQDPGQGLRLIYYSQIVNDFQKGDIAEGYSVSREKKESFPLTVTSAQKNPTAFYLCASSIDNRAETQYFGPGTRLLVL.

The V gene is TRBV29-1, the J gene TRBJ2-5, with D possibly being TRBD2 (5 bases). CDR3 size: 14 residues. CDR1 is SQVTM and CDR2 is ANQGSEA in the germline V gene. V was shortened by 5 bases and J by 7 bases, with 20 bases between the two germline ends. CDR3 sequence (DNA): TGCAGCGTTTTCCAAGGCGGCGGGCATGGGACCCAGTACTTC. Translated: CSVFQGGGHGTQYF.

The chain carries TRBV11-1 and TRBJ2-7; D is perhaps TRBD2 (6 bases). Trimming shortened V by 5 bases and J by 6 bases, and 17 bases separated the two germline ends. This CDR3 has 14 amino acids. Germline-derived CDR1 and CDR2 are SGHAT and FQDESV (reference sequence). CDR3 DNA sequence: TGTGCCAGCAGCGGGGCGGAGGGGAGGTTCGAGCAGTACTTC. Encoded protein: CASSGAEGRFEQYF.

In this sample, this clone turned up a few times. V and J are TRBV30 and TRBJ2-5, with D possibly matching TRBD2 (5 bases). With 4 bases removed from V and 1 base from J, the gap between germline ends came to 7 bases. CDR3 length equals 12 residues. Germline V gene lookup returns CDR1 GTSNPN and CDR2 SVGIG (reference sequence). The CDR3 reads CAWTAGQETQYF. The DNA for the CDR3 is TGTGCCTGGACGGCGGGCCAAGAGACCCAGTACTTC. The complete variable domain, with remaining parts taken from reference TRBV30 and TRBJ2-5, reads SQTIHQWPATLVQPVGSPLSLECTVEGTSNPNLYWYRQAAGRGLQLLFYSVGIGQISSEVPQNLSASRPQDRQFILSSKKLLLSDSGFYLCAWTAGQETQYFGPGTRLLVL.

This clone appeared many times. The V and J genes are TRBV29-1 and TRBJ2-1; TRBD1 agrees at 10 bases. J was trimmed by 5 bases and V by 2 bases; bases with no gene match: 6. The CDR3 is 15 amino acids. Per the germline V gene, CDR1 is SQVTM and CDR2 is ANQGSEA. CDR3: CSVELTGGSDNEQFF. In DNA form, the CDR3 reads TGCAGCGTTGAACTGACAGGGGGCTCAGACAATGAGCAGTTCTTC.

The CDR3 is CASRREQGNYGYTF. The CDR3 region has the DNA TGTGCCAGCCGTCGGGAACAGGGGAACTATGGCTACACCTTC. The rearrangement uses TRBV2 and TRBJ1-2; TRBD1 agrees at 7 bases. Trimming took 8 bases from V and 2 from J; bases not matched to a gene: 8. Germline V gene sequence: CDR1 SNHLY, CDR2 FYNNEI. The CDR3 consists of 14 residues.

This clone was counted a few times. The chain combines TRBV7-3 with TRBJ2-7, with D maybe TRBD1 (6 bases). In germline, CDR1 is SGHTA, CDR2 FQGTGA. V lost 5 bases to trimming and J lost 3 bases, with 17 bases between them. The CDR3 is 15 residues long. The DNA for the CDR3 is TGTGCCAGCAGCCAAGGTACAGGGTGGAGCTACGAGCAGTACTTC. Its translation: CASSQGTGWSYEQYF.

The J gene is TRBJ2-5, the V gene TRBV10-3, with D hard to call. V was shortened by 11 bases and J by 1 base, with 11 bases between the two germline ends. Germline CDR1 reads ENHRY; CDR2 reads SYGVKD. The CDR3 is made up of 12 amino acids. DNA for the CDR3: TGTGCCCATTCACAGACCCAAGAGACCCAGTACTTC. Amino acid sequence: CAHSQTQETQYF.

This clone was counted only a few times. The CDR3 here is CASSPPSGPSYEQYF. The CDR3, as DNA: TGTGCCAGCAGCCCTCCCAGCGGGCCCTCGTACGAGCAGTACTTC. This sequence joins TRBV21-1 and TRBJ2-7; the table's D call, TRBD2, has no DNA check behind it. TRBV21-1 is termed a pseudogene. This CDR3 contains 15 residues.

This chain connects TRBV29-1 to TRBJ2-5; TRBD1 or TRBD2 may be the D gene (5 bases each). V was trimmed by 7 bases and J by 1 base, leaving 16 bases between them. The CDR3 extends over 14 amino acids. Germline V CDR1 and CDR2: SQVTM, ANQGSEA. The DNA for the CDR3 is TGCAGCGCAATAAGTCTGGGACCCCAAGAGACCCAGTACTTC. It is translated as CSAISLGPQETQYF.

The CDR3 nucleotides read TGTGCCAACCGGGACCAATCGGATGCTGATGAAAAACTGTTTTTT. The encoded protein is CANRDQSDADEKLFF. This rearrangement joins TRBV6-5 to TRBJ1-4, with D maybe TRBD1 (5 bases). This CDR3 is 15 amino acids long. Germline CDR1 is MNHEY and CDR2 is SVGAGI. Deletions cut 10 bases from V and 6 bases from J, with 21 bases between.

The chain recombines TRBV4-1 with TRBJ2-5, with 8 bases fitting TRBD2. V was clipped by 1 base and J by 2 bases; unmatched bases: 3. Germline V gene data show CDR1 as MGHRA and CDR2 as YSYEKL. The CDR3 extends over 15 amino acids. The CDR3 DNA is TGCGCCAGCAGCCAAGCGGGCGGGGGGCAAGAGACCCAGTACTTC. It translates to CASSQAGGGQETQYF.

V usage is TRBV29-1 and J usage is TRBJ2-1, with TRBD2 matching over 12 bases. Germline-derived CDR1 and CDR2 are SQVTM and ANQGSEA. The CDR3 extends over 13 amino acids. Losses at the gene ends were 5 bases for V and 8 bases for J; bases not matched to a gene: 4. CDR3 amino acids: CSVRGLAGYEQFF. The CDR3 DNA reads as TGCAGCGTTAGGGGACTAGCGGGCTATGAGCAGTTCTTC.

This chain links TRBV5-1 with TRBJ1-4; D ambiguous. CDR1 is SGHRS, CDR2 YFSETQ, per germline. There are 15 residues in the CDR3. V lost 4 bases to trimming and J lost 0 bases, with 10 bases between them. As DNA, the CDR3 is TGCGCCAGCAGCCCGGGCAGTGCAACTAATGAAAAACTGTTTTTT. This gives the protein CASSPGSATNEKLFF.